This TCR beta chain was captured in a study of human T cells and chemical hapten exposure. Study results and caveats: Sensitizing with DPC caused no change in TCRs above 1 in 1000 frequency. Counts of expanded TCRs at PT1 were positively correlated with patch test score.

This sample's time point: patch test 3, about 24 weeks after DPC sensitization. Sample treatment: therapeutic diphenylcyclopropenone sensitization with weekly scalp DPC. This clonotype showed up just a few times. Antigen unknown. The germline CDR1 and CDR2 sequences are SGHAT and FQNNGV. Trimming cost V 4 bases and J 1 base, with 7 bases left between them. The CDR3 contains 13 residues. Unique molecular identifiers were attached to individual cDNA molecules within the library. MiXCR, applied by TCRdb to the RACE reads, yields one record per CDR3 protein. The sample yields some 170,000 distinct CDR3 sequences, around a quarter seen once.

The receptor comes from a woman between 18 and 29 years old with alopecia areata. Some clones in this sample may be carry-over from other donors' samples. Sequenced material: whole blood, taken in connection with sensitization to the hapten diphenylcyclopropenone (DPC). The chain carries TRBV11-2 and TRBJ1-1; no definite D call. CDR3 sequence: CASSSKRNTEAFF. DNA for the CDR3: TGTGCCAGCAGCTCGAAAAGGAACACTGAAGCTTTCTTT.